Presented here are 25 T cell receptor beta chains from one specimen sequenced in a study of blood T cell repertoires in COVID-19. Libraries were prepared by immunoSEQ multiplex PCR; TCRdb keeps only in-frame clonotypes and omits some of them. The sample lists about 220,000 clones; roughly 84% were seen once. The source material was peripheral blood. The receptors come from a woman of 80 years or more with acute or convalescent COVID-19.

The chain carries TRBV4-3 and TRBJ2-7; possibly TRBD1 for D (6 bases). CDR1 is LGHNA and CDR2 is YSLEER in the germline V gene. CDR3 length: 17 residues. Trimming pared 4 bases from V and 4 bases from J, leaving 23 bases between. The CDR3 region is CASSPSPGPGQGYEQYF. The CDR3 DNA reads TGCGCCAGCAGCCCCTCCCCAGGACCGGGACAAGGATACGAGCAGTACTTC.

This clone was observed a single time. The chain uses TRBV19 and TRBJ1-1; a possible D gene is TRBD1 (5 bases). CDR3 length: 15 amino acids. V was clipped by 9 bases and J by 1 base, with 18 bases between them. From germline, CDR1 is LNHDA and CDR2 SQIVND (reference sequence). The CDR3 sequence is CASTRGGDRNTEAFF. CDR3 coding DNA: TGTGCCAGCACGCGGGGAGGGGACCGGAACACTGAAGCTTTCTTT.

V gene TRBV2 combines with J gene TRBJ2-2, with D tentatively TRBD1 (6 bases). Germline CDR1 is SNHLY and CDR2 is FYNNEI. There are 15 residues in the CDR3. Trimming took off 5 bases at V and 4 bases at J, with 14 bases between the two ends. The CDR3 is CASSLQGPVTGELFF. The CDR3, as DNA: TGTGCCAGCAGTTTACAGGGTCCGGTCACCGGGGAGCTGTTTTTT.

A word on this clone: A read error may produce the germline difference seen at one junction end. This sequence joins TRBV28 and TRBJ2-5, with a possible D match to TRBD1 (5 bases). The V gene's germline CDR1 is MDHEN and CDR2 SYDVKM. The CDR3 loop spans 12 amino acids. The CDR3 loop reads CASSLSDRALNF. Written as DNA, the CDR3 is TGTGCCAGCAGTTTGTCCGACAGAGCTCTGAACTTC.

The genes are TRBV19 and TRBJ1-1; D gene ambiguous. The ends were cut back, 3 bases at V and 4 bases at J, with 15 bases in the middle. Germline V CDR1 and CDR2: LNHDA, SQIVND (reference sequence). The CDR3 runs 15 residues. The CDR3 loop reads CASSMSGGTGTEAFF. The CDR3 DNA reads as TGTGCCAGTAGTATGTCCGGCGGAACGGGCACTGAAGCTTTCTTT. Using reference TRBV19 and TRBJ1-1 for the parts outside the CDR3, the full variable domain is DGGITQSPKYLFRKEGQNVTLSCEQNLNHDAMYWYRQDPGQGLRLIYYSQIVNDFQKGDIAEGYSVSREKKESFPLTVTSAQKNPTAFYLCASSMSGGTGTEAFFGQGTRLTVV.

The V gene is TRBV28, the J gene TRBJ1-1; 9 bases agree with TRBD1. Losses at the gene ends were 8 bases for V and 5 bases for J; bases not matched to a gene: 18. The germline V gene has CDR1 MDHEN and CDR2 SYDVKM. CDR3 length equals 17 residues. In nucleotides, the CDR3 is TGTGCCAGCCCCCCCGACAGGGGGTCCTCATGGGGGACTGAAGCTTTCTTT. Protein sequence: CASPPDRGSSWGTEAFF.

This clone was seen more than once but under ten times. The gene calls are TRBV7-2 and TRBJ2-3, with 10 nucleotides matching TRBD1. CDR1 is SGHTA and CDR2 is FQGNSA in the germline V gene. CDR3 length equals 17 residues. V lost 2 bases to trimming and J lost 3 bases; unmatched junction nucleotides: 8. This CDR3 reads CASSLIRRTGGTDTQYF. The CDR3 bases are TGTGCCAGCAGCTTAATTAGAAGGACAGGGGGGACAGATACGCAGTATTTT.

CDR3 sequence (DNA): TGTGCCAGCAGCCGGACTAGCGGGGGGGCCGCCCTGGCGACCCAGTACTTC. Translation: CASSRTSGGAALATQYF. V usage is TRBV7-6 and J usage is TRBJ2-5, with TRBD2 matching 15 bases. V shed 5 bases and J 7 bases; nucleotides not matched to a gene: 11. CDR1 and CDR2 from the germline V gene are SGHVS and FNYEAQ. The CDR3 contains 17 residues.

To note about this clone: One end of the junction fails to match germline, which may point to a read error. Written as DNA, the CDR3 is TGTGCCGTCGGAGGGGGACAGGGTACCCGCCAGAACTTC. The encoded protein is CAVGGGQGTRQNF. V and J are TRBV7-9 and TRBJ2-7, with 9 bases identical to TRBD1. Per the germline V gene, CDR1 is SEHNR and CDR2 is FQNEAQ (reference sequence). The CDR3 is 13 residues long. The entire variable domain, with the rest obtained from reference TRBV7-9 and TRBJ2-7, is as follows: DTGVSQNPRHKITKRGQNVTFRCDPISEHNRLYWYRQTLGQGPEFLTYFQNEAQLEKSRLLSDRFSAERPKGSFSTLEIQRTEQGDSAMYLCAVGGGQGTRQNFGPGTRLTVT.

This chain connects TRBV10-3 to TRBJ2-3; 7 bases align to TRBD1. CDR1 is ENHRY, CDR2 SYGVKD, per germline. With 0 bases clipped from V and 4 bases from J, the junction kept 4 bases outside the gene matches. This CDR3 has 15 amino acids. The CDR3 nucleotides read TGTGCCATCAGTGAGTCGATAGGGGGCGCAGATACGCAGTATTTT. The encoded protein is CAISESIGGADTQYF.

The chain links TRBV19 to TRBJ1-1; D possibly corresponds to TRBD1 (6 bases). Trimming removed 6 bases from V and 6 bases from J, with 17 bases in between. The V gene's germline CDR1 is LNHDA and CDR2 SQIVND (reference sequence). This CDR3 contains 14 residues. The CDR3 region is CASSPSGTPAEAFF. Written as DNA, the CDR3 is TGTGCCAGTAGCCCCTCCGGGACACCCGCTGAAGCTTTCTTT.

The DNA for the CDR3 is TGTGCCAGCAGTTTTTGGGGAGAAGGGGAAGCTTTCTTT. It translates to CASSFWGEGEAFF. This chain connects TRBV12-3 or TRBV12-4 to TRBJ1-1; D is undetermined. Trimming took off 3 bases at V and 8 bases at J, with 13 bases between the two ends. This CDR3 is 13 amino acids long.

This clone was seen a single time. The V gene is TRBV5-1, the J gene TRBJ2-3; D gene uncertain. The germline CDR1 and CDR2 sequences are SGHRS and YFSETQ. The CDR3 spans 16 residues. V was pared by 4 bases and J by 0 bases, with 15 bases between. The CDR3 nucleotides read TGCGCCAGCAGCGAAGATACAGAAAGGAGCACAGATACGCAGTATTTT. Translated: CASSEDTERSTDTQYF.

This chain joins TRBV3-1 (or the pseudogene TRBV3-2) and TRBJ2-5; D is perhaps TRBD2 (7 bases). Germline lookup yields CDR1 LGHDT and CDR2 YNNKEL (reference sequence). The ends were cut back, 4 bases at V and 10 bases at J, with 22 bases in the middle. The CDR3 length is 15 residues. CDR3 protein: CASSPLRGAGFGQYF. CDR3 nucleotide sequence: TGTGCCAGCAGCCCGCTCCGGGGGGCCGGGTTCGGCCAGTACTTC.

The CDR3 region has the DNA TGCAGCGTTGAATCTCGAGAGACCCAGTACTTC. Protein: CSVESRETQYF. The V and J genes are TRBV29-1 and TRBJ2-5; D not resolved. Looked up from germline, CDR1 is SQVTM and CDR2 is ANQGSEA. The CDR3 has 11 amino acids. The V end was cut by 2 bases, the J end by 4 bases, with 5 bases between.

The chain employs TRBV10-3 and TRBJ2-2, with TRBD1 identical over 10 bases. J gave up 7 bases and V 6 bases, and 8 bases lay outside the gene matches. Per germline, CDR1 ENHRY and CDR2 SYGVKD. The CDR3 length is 15 residues. The CDR3 loop reads CAISPTGGEIGELFF. CDR3 nucleotides: TGTGCCATCAGCCCGACAGGGGGCGAGATCGGGGAGCTGTTTTTT.

This clone was observed a few times. The V call is TRBV11-2, the J call TRBJ2-1; D might be TRBD1 (6 bases). Germline CDR1 SGHAT, CDR2 FQNNGV. CDR3 length: 15 amino acids. V was clipped by 2 bases and J by 4 bases, with 12 bases between them. The CDR3 bases are TGTGCCAGCAGCTTAAACAGGGTAGATTACAATGAGCAGTTCTTC. Its protein product is CASSLNRVDYNEQFF.

The sample holds a few counts of this clone. CDR3 DNA sequence: TGTGCCTGGACCGGACAGGGTGTAGGTGAAAAACTGTTTTTT. It codes for CAWTGQGVGEKLFF. The rearrangement joins TRBV30 to TRBJ1-4; 8 nucleotides align to TRBD1. V gave up 4 bases and J gave up 7 bases; unmatched junction bases: 8. The CDR3 sequence is 14 residues long. Germline loops: CDR1 GTSNPN, CDR2 SVGIG (reference sequence).

The CDR3 DNA reads TGTGCCACCAGTGATGCGGGGCTAGCGATCCAAGAGACCCAGTACTTC. This gives the protein CATSDAGLAIQETQYF. The chain recombines TRBV24-1 with TRBJ2-5; perhaps TRBD2 as D (6 bases). CDR1 and CDR2 from the germline V gene are KGHDR and SFDVKD. Trimming removed 3 bases at V and 1 base at J, with 14 bases between. This CDR3 is built from 16 residues.

V and J are TRBV6-6 and TRBJ1-5, with D tentatively TRBD1 (5 bases). The CDR3 contains 15 residues. Trimming took off 2 bases at V and 1 base at J, with 9 bases between the two ends. Per the germline V gene, CDR1 is MNHNY and CDR2 is SVGAGI (reference sequence). Here the CDR3 reads CASSYGGLSNQPQHF. Written as DNA, the CDR3 is TGTGCCAGCAGTTACGGGGGGTTGAGCAATCAGCCCCAGCATTTT.

The V gene is TRBV5-1, the J gene TRBJ2-3, with 7 positions matching TRBD2. Germline values: CDR1 SGHRS, CDR2 YFSETQ. The CDR3 contains 15 residues. Trimming took 0 bases from V and 6 from J; bases not matched to a gene: 7. CDR3 amino acids: CASSLGGLGADTQYF. In DNA, the CDR3 is TGCGCCAGCAGCTTGGGAGGACTAGGGGCGGATACGCAGTATTTT.

Only a few counts were recorded for this clone. V is TRBV7-3 and J is TRBJ1-1, with a tentative D call TRBD1 (6 bases). V was cut by 0 bases and J by 4 bases, with 12 bases left in between. Germline V gene lookup returns CDR1 SGHTA and CDR2 FQGTGA. This CDR3 has 15 residues. For the CDR3, the DNA is TGTGCCAGCAGCTTAACTTCTGGGGGCCTCACTGAAGCTTTCTTT. It codes for CASSLTSGGLTEAFF.

This sequence joins TRBV19 and TRBJ1-2; D ambiguous. The germline V and J ends were trimmed by 0 bases and 8 bases, with 10 bases remaining between them. Looked up from germline, CDR1 is LNHDA and CDR2 is SQIVND (reference sequence). The CDR3 consists of 13 residues. Here the CDR3 reads CASSIDRGSGYTF. In DNA form, the CDR3 reads TGTGCCAGTAGTATAGATCGGGGATCGGGCTACACCTTC.

V and J are TRBV7-3 and TRBJ2-1, with D perhaps matching TRBD1 (5 bases). The CDR3 spans 13 residues. Looked up from germline, CDR1 is SGHTA and CDR2 is FQGTGA. V was shortened by 5 bases and J by 5 bases, with 10 bases between the two germline ends. Here the CDR3 DNA reads TGTGCCAGCAGCATTGGACAAAACAATGAGCAGTTCTTC. Amino acid sequence: CASSIGQNNEQFF.

There are a few counts of this clone. This sequence joins TRBV4-2 and TRBJ2-6; maybe TRBD2 (5 bases). The CDR3 has 17 amino acids. Germline V gene sequence: CDR1 LGHNA, CDR2 YNFKEQ. Trimming shortened V by 5 bases and J by 0 bases, and 14 bases separated the two germline ends. CDR3 region: CASSTVAGISGANVLTF. The DNA for the CDR3 is TGTGCCAGCAGCACCGTAGCCGGGATCTCTGGGGCCAACGTCCTGACTTTC.